The sequence of this T cell receptor (beta chain) was determined in a study of blood T cell repertoires in COVID-19. Trimming left V 3 bases short and J 4 bases short, with 10 bases between. The germline CDR1 and CDR2 sequences are SGHAT and FQNNGV. The CDR3 is 14 amino acids. Data came from immunoSEQ multiplex PCR; TCRdb stores just in-frame clones and leaves some out. Among about 170,000 clones, 89% were seen once, and the ten largest hold roughly 0.8%. J is TRBJ2-1 and V is TRBV11-2, with D possibly being TRBD2 (6 bases). Sequenced material: PBMCs or T cells enriched from blood (not recorded which). This receptor was taken from a young woman who had recovered from COVID-19. The CDR3 DNA is TGTGCCAGCAGCTTGGTAGCGGTGTACAATGAGCAGTTCTTC. This encodes CASSLVAVYNEQFF.